One and the same sample provided the 21 T cell receptor beta chains below, sequenced in a study of blood T cell repertoires in COVID-19. Here immunoSEQ multiplex PCR was the method, and the copy in TCRdb shows in-frame clones only, minus some. The repertoire holds 120,000 or so clones, 75% to 90% seen once, with under 35% in the top ten. The sample was peripheral blood. These receptors originate from a man in his 70s with active or convalescent COVID-19.

This chain connects TRBV19 to TRBJ2-3; the match to TRBD2 covers 10 bases. The CDR3 runs to 16 residues. From germline, CDR1 is LNHDA and CDR2 SQIVND (reference sequence). Trimming took 0 bases from V and 2 from J; bases not matched to a gene: 2. The CDR3 sequence: CASSIDGLAATDTQYF. The DNA of the CDR3 is TGTGCCAGTAGTATAGACGGACTAGCGGCCACAGATACGCAGTATTTT.

The chain recombines TRBV28 with TRBJ1-1, with D maybe TRBD1 (5 bases). V was pared by 8 bases and J by 6 bases, with 16 bases between. The CDR3 contains 13 residues. Germline assignment: CDR1 MDHEN and CDR2 SYDVKM. The CDR3 nucleotides are TGTGCCAGCCGCAACGGGGGGATCGCTGAAGCTTTCTTT. This gives the protein CASRNGGIAEAFF. Full variable domain (outside the CDR3, taken from reference TRBV28 and TRBJ1-1): DVKVTQSSRYLVKRTGEKVFLECVQDMDHENMFWYRQDPGLGLRLIYFSYDVKMKEKGDIPEGYSVSREKKERFSLILESASTNQTSMYLCASRNGGIAEAFFGQGTRLTVV.

V usage is TRBV7-3 and J usage is TRBJ2-5, with TRBD2 identical over 9 bases. J was trimmed by 3 bases and V by 6 bases; bases with no gene match: 2. Germline V CDR1 and CDR2: SGHTA, FQGTGA. CDR3 size: 13 residues. CDR3: CASSRLAEETQYF. CDR3 nucleotides: TGTGCCAGCAGTCGACTAGCGGAAGAGACCCAGTACTTC.

The CDR3 protein is CASSLQGSYGYTF. CDR3 DNA sequence: TGTGCCAGCAGTTTACAGGGTAGCTATGGCTACACCTTC. The V call is TRBV12-3 or TRBV12-4, the J call TRBJ1-2; tentatively, D is TRBD1 (5 bases). The CDR3 consists of 13 residues. Trimming removed 2 bases from V and 4 bases from J, with 8 bases in between.

The chain has TRBV19 and TRBJ2-4; TRBD1 aligns across 7 bases. With V trimmed by 0 bases and J by 4 bases, 12 bases remained unmatched. Per the germline V gene, CDR1 is LNHDA and CDR2 is SQIVND (reference sequence). The CDR3 loop spans 18 amino acids. CDR3 nucleotide sequence: TGTGCCAGTAGTATAGATAAAAGACAGGGTCTAATTAAAAACATTCAGTACTTC. Translation gives CASSIDKRQGLIKNIQYF.

The chain employs TRBV2 and TRBJ1-2, with D uncertain. This CDR3 is built from 13 residues. Trimming took 7 bases from V and 1 from J, leaving 10 bases between them. CDR1 and CDR2 (germline): SNHLY, FYNNEI. The CDR3 reads CASKPSVNYGYTF. As DNA, the CDR3 is TGTGCCAGCAAGCCTTCGGTTAACTATGGCTACACCTTC.

The rearrangement joins TRBV14 to TRBJ1-1; tentatively, D is TRBD1 (5 bases). The V end lost 1 base, the J end lost 1 base, and 10 bases lay between the germline ends. The germline V gene has CDR1 SGHDN and CDR2 FVKESK. This CDR3 region has 15 residues. CDR3 coding DNA: TGTGCCAGCAGCCAAGTTGCAGGGCCGAACACTGAAGCTTTCTTT. As protein: CASSQVAGPNTEAFF.

The gene calls are TRBV24-1 and TRBJ2-1, with D possibly TRBD2 on 5 matching bases. Deletions cut 7 bases from V and 7 bases from J, with 13 bases between. This CDR3 is 13 amino acids long. Germline V gene data show CDR1 as KGHDR and CDR2 as SFDVKD. Written as DNA, the CDR3 is TGTGCCACCAGCCACCGGGGAGAAAATGAGCAGTTCTTC. Amino acid sequence: CATSHRGENEQFF.

This clone was seen only once. This sequence joins TRBV7-2 and TRBJ2-2, with a tentative D call TRBD1 (6 bases). Germline V lookup: CDR1 SGHTA, CDR2 FQGNSA. The germline V and J ends were trimmed by 6 bases and 6 bases, with 14 bases remaining between them. The CDR3 sequence is 14 residues long. This CDR3 is CASSFTGYPGELFF. The DNA of the CDR3 is TGTGCCAGCAGTTTCACAGGGTATCCCGGGGAGCTGTTTTTT.

This clone was seen a single time. The chain couples TRBV18 to TRBJ1-2; 9 bases match TRBD1. This CDR3 has 15 residues. The V segment lost 2 bases and the J segment 4 bases; nucleotides outside the gene matches: 5. Germline values: CDR1 KGHSH, CDR2 LQKENI. DNA of the CDR3: TGTGCCAGCTCACCAAAAACAGGGGGCGTCTATGGCTACACCTTC. This codes for CASSPKTGGVYGYTF.

The rearrangement uses TRBV6-6 and TRBJ2-7; a possible D gene is TRBD2 (7 bases). Germline CDR1 and CDR2: MNHNY and SVGAGI (reference sequence). V was trimmed by 7 bases and J by 3 bases, leaving 19 bases between them. This CDR3 is 15 amino acids long. The CDR3 sequence: CASTEGGGRVYEQYF. As DNA, the CDR3 is TGTGCCAGCACCGAAGGGGGGGGCAGGGTCTACGAGCAGTACTTC.

The V call is TRBV7-9, the J call TRBJ1-2; 12 positions match TRBD1. After removal of 7 bases from V and 5 bases from J, the junction contained 11 bases not matched to a gene. Germline V CDR1 and CDR2: SEHNR, FQNEAQ (reference sequence). The CDR3 runs 16 residues. The CDR3 coding sequence is TGTGCCAGCACCTCAGGGACAGGGGGCGCGACGTATGGCTACACCTTC. It is translated as CASTSGTGGATYGYTF.

The gene calls are TRBV7-8 and TRBJ1-6; D is uncertain. This CDR3 has 17 amino acids. The germline gives CDR1 SGHVS, CDR2 FQNEAQ. With 3 bases removed from V and 0 bases from J, the gap between germline ends came to 12 bases. CDR3 nucleotides: TGTGCCAGCAGCTTCCGAAAAGCGGTCTCCTATAATTCACCCCTCCACTTT. This codes for CASSFRKAVSYNSPLHF.

This clone was picked up a small number of times. The V and J genes are TRBV6-4 and TRBJ2-2; 7 nucleotides align to TRBD2. CDR1 and CDR2 (germline): MRHNA, SNTAGT. V gave up 8 bases and J gave up 4 bases; unmatched junction bases: 7. This CDR3 region has 14 residues. The CDR3: CASPAGEGTGELFF. CDR3 DNA: TGTGCCAGCCCCGCGGGGGAGGGCACCGGGGAGCTGTTTTTT.

The J gene is TRBJ2-5, the V gene TRBV4-1; 14 bases match TRBD2. After removal of 4 bases from V and 5 bases from J, the junction contained 15 bases not matched to a gene. The germline CDR1 and CDR2 sequences are MGHRA and YSYEKL. The CDR3 is 19 residues long. CDR3 region: CASSPKGVGLAGGRETQYF. In nucleotides, the CDR3 is TGCGCCAGCAGCCCCAAGGGGGTAGGACTAGCGGGAGGACGGGAGACCCAGTACTTC.

A single count supports this clone. The chain couples TRBV5-1 to TRBJ2-5; 9 bases align to TRBD1. Germline CDR1 SGHRS, CDR2 YFSETQ. This CDR3 has 17 residues. The J segment lost 7 bases and the V segment lost 4 bases, leaving 17 bases of the junction unmatched. CDR3 sequence: CASSPSSQGQGIGTQYF. The CDR3 DNA follows: TGCGCCAGCAGCCCTTCTTCTCAGGGACAGGGCATCGGGACCCAGTACTTC.

V and J are TRBV18 and TRBJ1-6; 7 bases are a match to TRBD1. CDR3 size: 16 residues. Germline trimming cut 3 bases from V and 7 bases from J; bases unmatched to any gene: 9. The germline V gene has CDR1 KGHSH and CDR2 LQKENI. CDR3 amino acids: CASSPTGKGGNSPLHF. For the CDR3, the DNA is TGTGCCAGCTCACCGACAGGGAAAGGGGGAAATTCACCCCTCCACTTT.

The CDR3 reads CASSSVGQGRLERTEAFF. CDR3 in DNA: TGCGCCAGCAGCTCTGTGGGACAGGGAAGGTTGGAGAGGACTGAAGCTTTCTTT. The rearrangement uses TRBV5-1 and TRBJ1-1; 9 bases match TRBD1. Germline V gene lookup returns CDR1 SGHRS and CDR2 YFSETQ. V was clipped by 3 bases and J by 5 bases; unmatched bases: 17. The CDR3 length is 18 residues.

This clone was detected only once. The chain uses TRBV28 and TRBJ2-7; 11 bases line up with TRBD2. The V and J ends lost 2 bases and 3 bases, in that order; junction bases with no gene match: 6. CDR3 length equals 16 residues. Germline V gives CDR1 MDHEN, CDR2 SYDVKM. Written as DNA, the CDR3 is TGTGCCAGCAGTTTACTTCTAGCGGGAGGATTCTACGAGCAGTACTTC. Residues: CASSLLLAGGFYEQYF.

In this sample, this clone turned up once. In DNA, the CDR3 is TGTGCCAGCAGCCCCGGGGCGGGAGGGGCGGATGAGCAGTTCTTC. Encoded protein: CASSPGAGGADEQFF. The J gene is TRBJ2-1, the V gene TRBV9; TRBD2 matches at 9 bases. The germline gives CDR1 SGDLS, CDR2 YYNGEE. The length of the CDR3 is 15 residues. J lost 8 bases, V lost 4 bases, and 10 bases had no gene match.

This sequence joins TRBV4-2 and TRBJ1-6, with D possibly matching TRBD1 (6 bases). CDR1 LGHNA and CDR2 YNFKEQ come from the germline V gene. V was cut by 0 bases and J by 0 bases, with 15 bases left in between. This CDR3 is 19 amino acids long. The CDR3 nucleotides read TGTGCCAGCAGCCAAGACGGACAGATGATCTTCTCCTATAATTCACCCCTCCACTTT. It codes for CASSQDGQMIFSYNSPLHF.